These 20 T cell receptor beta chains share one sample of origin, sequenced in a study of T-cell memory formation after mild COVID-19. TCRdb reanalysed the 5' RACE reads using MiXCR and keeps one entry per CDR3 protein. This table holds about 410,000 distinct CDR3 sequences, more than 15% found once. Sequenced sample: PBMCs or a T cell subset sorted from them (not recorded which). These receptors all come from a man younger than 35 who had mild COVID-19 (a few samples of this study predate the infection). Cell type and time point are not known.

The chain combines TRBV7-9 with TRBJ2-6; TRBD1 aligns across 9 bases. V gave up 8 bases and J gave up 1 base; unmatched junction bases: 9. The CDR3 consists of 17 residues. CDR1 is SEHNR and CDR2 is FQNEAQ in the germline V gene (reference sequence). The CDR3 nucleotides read TGTGCCAGCGGAAGGGAACAGGGGGCATCTGGGGCCAACGTCCTGACTTTC. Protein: CASGREQGASGANVLTF.

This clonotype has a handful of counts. CDR3 residues: CASGPGLDTQYF. In DNA form, the CDR3 reads TGTGCTAGTGGCCCAGGCTTGGATACGCAGTATTTT. The rearrangement joins TRBV12-5 to TRBJ2-3; D unclear. This CDR3 has 12 residues. The germline CDR1 and CDR2 sequences are LGHNT and FRNRAP. Trimming took off 6 bases at V and 6 bases at J, with 10 bases between the two ends.

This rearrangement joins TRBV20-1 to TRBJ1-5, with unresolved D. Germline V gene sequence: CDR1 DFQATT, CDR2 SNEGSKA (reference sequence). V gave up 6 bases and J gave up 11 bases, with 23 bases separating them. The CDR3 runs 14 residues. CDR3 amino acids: CSAPRSGYSGSQHF. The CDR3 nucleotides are TGCAGTGCGCCCCGATCCGGGTACAGTGGGTCCCAGCATTTT.

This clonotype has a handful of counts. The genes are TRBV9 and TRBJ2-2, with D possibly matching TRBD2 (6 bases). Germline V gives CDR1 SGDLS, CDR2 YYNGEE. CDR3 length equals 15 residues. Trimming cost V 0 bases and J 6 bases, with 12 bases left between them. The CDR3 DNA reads TGTGCCAGCAGCGTAGCCCGGGGACTGGCCGGGGAGCTGTTTTTT. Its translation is CASSVARGLAGELFF.

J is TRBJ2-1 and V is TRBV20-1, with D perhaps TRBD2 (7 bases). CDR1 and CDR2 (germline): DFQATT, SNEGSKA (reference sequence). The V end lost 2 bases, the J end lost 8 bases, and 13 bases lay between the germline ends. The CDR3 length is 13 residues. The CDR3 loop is CSARSTGRDEQFF. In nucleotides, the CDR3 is TGCAGTGCTAGATCCACAGGGAGGGATGAGCAGTTCTTC.

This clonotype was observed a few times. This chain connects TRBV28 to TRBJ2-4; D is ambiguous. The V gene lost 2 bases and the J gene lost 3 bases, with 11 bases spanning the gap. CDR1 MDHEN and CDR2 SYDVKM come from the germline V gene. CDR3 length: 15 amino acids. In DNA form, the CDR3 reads TGTGCCAGCAGTTTAGGGGATGTGGGCAAAAACATTCAGTACTTC. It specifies CASSLGDVGKNIQYF.

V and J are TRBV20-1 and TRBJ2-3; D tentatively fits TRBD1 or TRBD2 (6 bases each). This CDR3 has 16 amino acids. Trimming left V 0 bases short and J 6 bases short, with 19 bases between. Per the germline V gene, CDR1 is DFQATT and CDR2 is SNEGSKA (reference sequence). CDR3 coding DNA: TGCAGTGCTAGAGATCCATTAGGGGGGAGAGGCGATACGCAGTATTTT. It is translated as CSARDPLGGRGDTQYF.

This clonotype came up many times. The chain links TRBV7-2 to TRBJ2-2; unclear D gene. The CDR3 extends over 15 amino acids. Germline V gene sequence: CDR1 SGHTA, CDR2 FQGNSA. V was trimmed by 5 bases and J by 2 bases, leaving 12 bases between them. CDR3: CASSNRRSNTGELFF. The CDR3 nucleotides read TGTGCCAGCAGCAATAGGCGGAGTAACACCGGGGAGCTGTTTTTT.

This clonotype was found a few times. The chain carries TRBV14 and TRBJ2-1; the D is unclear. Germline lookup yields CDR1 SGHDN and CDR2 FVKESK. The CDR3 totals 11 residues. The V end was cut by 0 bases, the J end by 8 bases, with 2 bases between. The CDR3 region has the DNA TGTGCCAGCAGCCAAGACGATGAGCAGTTCTTC. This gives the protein CASSQDDEQFF. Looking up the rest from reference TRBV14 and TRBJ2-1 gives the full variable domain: EAGVTQFPSHSVIEKGQTVTLRCDPISGHDNLYWYRRVMGKEIKFLLHFVKESKQDESGMPNNRFLAERTGGTYSTLKVQPAELEDSGVYFCASSQDDEQFFGPGTRLTVL.

This chain's CDR3 is CASSQCPLADTDTQYF. DNA for the CDR3: TGTGCCAGCAGCCAATGTCCCCTAGCGGACACAGATACGCAGTATTTT. V is TRBV3-1 and J is TRBJ2-3; 7 positions agree with TRBD2. The germline V gene encodes CDR1 LGHDT and CDR2 YNNKEL (reference sequence). V lost 2 bases to trimming and J lost 2 bases; unmatched junction nucleotides: 7. CDR3 size: 16 residues.

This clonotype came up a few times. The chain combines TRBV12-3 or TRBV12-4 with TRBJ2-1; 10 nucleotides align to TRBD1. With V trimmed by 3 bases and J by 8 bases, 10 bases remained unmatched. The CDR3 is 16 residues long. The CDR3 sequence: CASSFRRTGGVDEQFF. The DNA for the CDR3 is TGTGCCAGCAGTTTTCGGCGGACAGGGGGAGTAGATGAGCAGTTCTTC.

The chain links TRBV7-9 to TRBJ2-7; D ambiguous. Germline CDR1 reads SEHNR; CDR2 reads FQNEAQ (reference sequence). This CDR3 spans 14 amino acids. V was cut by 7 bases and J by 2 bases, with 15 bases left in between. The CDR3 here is CASTPDRDAYEQYF. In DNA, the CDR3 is TGTGCCAGCACCCCAGACCGAGACGCCTACGAGCAGTACTTC.

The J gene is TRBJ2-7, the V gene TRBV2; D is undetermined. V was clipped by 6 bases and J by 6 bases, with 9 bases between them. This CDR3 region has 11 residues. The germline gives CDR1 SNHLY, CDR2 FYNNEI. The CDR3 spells CASSVTVEQYV. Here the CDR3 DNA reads TGTGCCAGCAGCGTGACCGTCGAGCAGTACGTC.

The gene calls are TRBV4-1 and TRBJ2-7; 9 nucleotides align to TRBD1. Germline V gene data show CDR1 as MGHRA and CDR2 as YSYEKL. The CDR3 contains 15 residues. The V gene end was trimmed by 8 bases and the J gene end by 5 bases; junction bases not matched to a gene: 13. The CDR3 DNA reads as TGCGCCAGCGGACGGGGGACAGGGAATCTAAACGAGCAGTACTTC. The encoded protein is CASGRGTGNLNEQYF.

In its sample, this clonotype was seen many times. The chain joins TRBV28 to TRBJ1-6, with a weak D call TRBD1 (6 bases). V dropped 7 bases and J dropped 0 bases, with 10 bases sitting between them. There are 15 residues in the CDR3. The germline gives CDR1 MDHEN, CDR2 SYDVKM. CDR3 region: CASTRGGSYNSPLHF. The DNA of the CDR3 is TGTGCCAGCACTCGAGGGGGCTCCTATAATTCACCCCTCCACTTT.

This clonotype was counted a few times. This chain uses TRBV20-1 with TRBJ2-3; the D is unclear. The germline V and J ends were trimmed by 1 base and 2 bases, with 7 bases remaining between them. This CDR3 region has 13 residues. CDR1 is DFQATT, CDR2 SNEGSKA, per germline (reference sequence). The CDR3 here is CSARVPPTDTQYF. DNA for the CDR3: TGCAGTGCTAGAGTCCCCCCCACAGATACGCAGTATTTT.

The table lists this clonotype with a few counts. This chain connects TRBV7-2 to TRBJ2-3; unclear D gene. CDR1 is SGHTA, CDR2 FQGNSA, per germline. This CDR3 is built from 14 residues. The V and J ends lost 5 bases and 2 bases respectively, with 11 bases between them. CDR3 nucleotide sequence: TGTGCCAGCAGCCTCCGCCAGGCCACAGATACGCAGTATTTT. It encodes CASSLRQATDTQYF.

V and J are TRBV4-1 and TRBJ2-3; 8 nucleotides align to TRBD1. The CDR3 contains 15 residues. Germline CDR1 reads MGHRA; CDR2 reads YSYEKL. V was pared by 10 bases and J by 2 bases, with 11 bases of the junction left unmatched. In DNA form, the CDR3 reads TGCGCCACCCGCCAGGGGGCGGGGCTCACAGATACGCAGTATTTT. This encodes CATRQGAGLTDTQYF.

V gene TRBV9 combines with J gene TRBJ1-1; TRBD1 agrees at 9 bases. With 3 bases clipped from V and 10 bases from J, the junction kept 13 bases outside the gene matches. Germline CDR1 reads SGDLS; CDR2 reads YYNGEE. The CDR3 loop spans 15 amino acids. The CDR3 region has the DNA TGTGCCAGCAGCGCCCGAAGGACAGGGGAGGATGGAGCTTTCTTT. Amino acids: CASSARRTGEDGAFF.

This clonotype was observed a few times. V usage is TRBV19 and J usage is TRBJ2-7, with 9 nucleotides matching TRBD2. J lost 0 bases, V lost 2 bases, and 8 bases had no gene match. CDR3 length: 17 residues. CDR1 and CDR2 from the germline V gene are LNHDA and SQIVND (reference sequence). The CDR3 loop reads CASSISAGGRSSYEQYF. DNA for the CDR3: TGTGCCAGTAGTATATCAGCGGGGGGACGAAGCTCCTACGAGCAGTACTTC.